The present entry profiles one T cell receptor beta chain with its context. Its target is unknown. The CDR3 is made up of 14 amino acids. The germline V gene encodes CDR1 DFQATT and CDR2 SNEGSKA (reference sequence). V lost 0 bases and J lost 0; bases outside the gene matches: 2. A constant-region primer served to make TCR beta cDNA from about 0.5 ug total RNA. ARM-PCR, slightly modified, supplied the TCR beta libraries through three nested multiplex PCR rounds. The first two PCR rounds used TRBV1-TRBV30 primers with a Cbeta primer, 9 to 10 cycles each. TCRdb re-called the multiplex PCR reads through MiXCR, storing one row per CDR3 protein. The table records fewer than 250,000 distinct CDR3 sequences, approximately 64% of them present only once. These data come from a study of tumor-infiltrating lymphocytes in primary liver carcinoma. Study context: Donors had hepatocellular carcinoma or combined HCC and intrahepatic cholangiocarcinoma. Study-wide results and limits: Researchers did not compare CD4+ and CD8+ repertoires, as samples were bulk unsorted. Blood had a significantly lower top-250-clone fraction than tumors did (p = 0.039).

Germline DNA was also extracted, and blood RNA was taken from unsorted whole blood. Sequencing was performed on peripheral blood. The V gene is TRBV20-1, the J gene TRBJ2-7; TRBD1 aligns across 7 bases. This TCR was recovered from a woman aged 55 to 70 with primary liver carcinoma and hepatitis B virus infection. Here the CDR3 DNA reads TGCAGTGCTAGAGATCGGGACAGCTCCTACGAGCAGTACTTC. It codes for CSARDRDSSYEQYF.